This T cell receptor beta chain was captured in a study of blood T cell repertoires in COVID-19. This clone appeared a single time. The junction shows a germline mismatch at one end, possibly a read error. The CDR3 is 15 amino acids. CDR1 and CDR2 (germline): KGHDR, SFDVKD. Original processing notes: Amplification with reference gene primers provided the estimates of nucleated cell counts. The method was immunoSEQ multiplex PCR; TCRdb's version includes in-frame clones alone and lacks a portion of them. That table gives V, J and clone size, and the DNA gave D and trimming. The sample lists about 97,000 clones; more than 90% were seen once.

The rearrangement joins TRBV24-1 to TRBJ1-2; no clear D. The material sequenced was peripheral blood. This receptor was obtained from a woman between 45 and 65 years old with COVID-19, enrolled during active disease. The CDR3 is CATSETGNHLDGHTF. CDR3 DNA sequence: TGTGCCACCAGTGAGACGGGAAATCATCTAGATGGCCACACCTTC.